The rows below give T cell receptor beta chains drawn from one sample of a study of CD8+ T cells in alopecia areata. The assay was immunoSEQ multiplex PCR, and TCRdb's table has in-frame clones only and misses some. The sample has 210,000 or so clones; around 66% are singletons. The sample here was CD4+ T cells sorted from blood, taken at approximately week 42, from a patient treated with tofacitinib. These receptors all stem from a human donor with alopecia areata. CDR3s include the opening cysteine and the closing phenylalanine or tryptophan. Each record gives: D gene, J gene, clone size, V gene, CDR3 length, CDR3 DNA, CDR3 protein. A D gene is named only where the DNA matches it firmly. The listing skips clone size in some rows; elsewhere it reads once, few, many or a size class.

D gene: TRBD1; J gene: TRBJ1-1; clone size: few; V gene: TRBV2; CDR3 length: 14; CDR3 DNA: TGTGCCAGCATTATGACAGGGACTTACACTGAAGCTTTCTTT; CDR3 protein: CASIMTGTYTEAFF
D gene: -; J gene: TRBJ1-2; clone size: -; V gene: TRBV5-1; CDR3 length: 13; CDR3 DNA: TGCGCCAGCAGCCCTACAGAGCACTATGGCTACACCTTC; CDR3 protein: CASSPTEHYGYTF
D gene: TRBD1; J gene: TRBJ2-1; clone size: -; V gene: TRBV29-1; CDR3 length: 13; CDR3 DNA: TGCAGCGCCGGGACAGGGACCTACAATGAGCAGTTCTTC; CDR3 protein: CSAGTGTYNEQFF
D gene: -; J gene: TRBJ1-2; clone size: -; V gene: TRBV30; CDR3 length: 10; CDR3 DNA: TGTGCCTGGAGTGAGGTGGGCTACACCTTC; CDR3 protein: CAWSEVGYTF
D gene: -; J gene: TRBJ2-2; clone size: -; V gene: TRBV28; CDR3 length: 12; CDR3 DNA: TGTGGAGGAGGCACGCTCACCGGGGAGCTGTTTTTT; CDR3 protein: CGGGTLTGELFF
D gene: TRBD1; J gene: TRBJ2-1; clone size: -; V gene: TRBV15; CDR3 length: 15; CDR3 DNA: TGTGCCACCAGCCTGGACAGGGCGAACGGGAATGAGCAGTTCTTC; CDR3 protein: CATSLDRANGNEQFF
D gene: -; J gene: TRBJ1-2; clone size: few; V gene: TRBV2; CDR3 length: 12; CDR3 DNA: TGTGCCAGCAGTGATTGGAACTATGGCTACACCTTC; CDR3 protein: CASSDWNYGYTF
D gene: -; J gene: TRBJ2-1; clone size: -; V gene: TRBV4-1; CDR3 length: 14; CDR3 DNA: TGCGCCAGCAGCCCAGGACAGTTTGGCGATGAGCAGTTCTTC; CDR3 protein: CASSPGQFGDEQFF
D gene: -; J gene: TRBJ2-2; clone size: -; V gene: TRBV19; CDR3 length: 15; CDR3 DNA: TGTGCCAGTACGAGACCCAGTGGGAACACCGGGGAGCTGTTTTTT; CDR3 protein: CASTRPSGNTGELFF
D gene: -; J gene: TRBJ2-7; clone size: -; V gene: TRBV2; CDR3 length: 12; CDR3 DNA: TGTGCCAGCACCCCCGGCGCCTACGAGCAGTACTTC; CDR3 protein: CASTPGAYEQYF
D gene: TRBD1; J gene: TRBJ1-6; clone size: -; V gene: TRBV27; CDR3 length: 14; CDR3 DNA: TGTGCCAGCAGTGCGGACAGGGTGAATTCACCCCTCCACTTT; CDR3 protein: CASSADRVNSPLHF
D gene: -; J gene: TRBJ2-7; clone size: few; V gene: TRBV7-2; CDR3 length: 15; CDR3 DNA: TGTGCCAGCAGCTTAGGACGGGGGAGAACCTACGAGCAGTACTTC; CDR3 protein: CASSLGRGRTYEQYF
D gene: -; J gene: TRBJ1-1; clone size: once; V gene: TRBV29-1; CDR3 length: 15; CDR3 DNA: TGCAGCTACCTAAACCGGGACACGATGAACACTGAAGCTTTCTTT; CDR3 protein: CSYLNRDTMNTEAFF
D gene: -; J gene: TRBJ2-3; clone size: -; V gene: TRBV4-1; CDR3 length: 17; CDR3 DNA: TGCGCCAGCAGCCAAGGTAGGGGTCCGGCTAGTACAGATACGCAGTATTTT; CDR3 protein: CASSQGRGPASTDTQYF
D gene: TRBD1; J gene: TRBJ1-1; clone size: -; V gene: TRBV19; CDR3 length: 14; CDR3 DNA: TGTGCCAGTAGCCGACAGGGGCCGGGCACTGAAGCTTTCTTT; CDR3 protein: CASSRQGPGTEAFF
D gene: TRBD1; J gene: TRBJ2-1; clone size: once; V gene: TRBV29-1; CDR3 length: 13; CDR3 DNA: TGCAGCGCCTCGGACAGGCGTCACAATGAGCAGTTCTTC; CDR3 protein: CSASDRRHNEQFF
D gene: TRBD2; J gene: TRBJ2-2; clone size: few; V gene: TRBV30; CDR3 length: 15; CDR3 DNA: TGTGCCTGGAACCCGGGACTAGGTCCAACCGGGGAGCTGTTTTTT; CDR3 protein: CAWNPGLGPTGELFF
D gene: -; J gene: TRBJ2-7; clone size: -; V gene: TRBV29-1; CDR3 length: 12; CDR3 DNA: TGCAGCGTTGAAGATGTGGGGGGAGAGCAGTACTTC; CDR3 protein: CSVEDVGGEQYF
D gene: -; J gene: TRBJ1-1; clone size: -; V gene: TRBV5-6; CDR3 length: 14; CDR3 DNA: TGTGCCAGCAGCTTAATCGTCTCCGGCACTGAAGCTTTCTTT; CDR3 protein: CASSLIVSGTEAFF
D gene: TRBD1; J gene: TRBJ1-1; clone size: -; V gene: TRBV15; CDR3 length: 16; CDR3 DNA: TGTGCCACCAGCAGAGTCGGGGGACAGGGGAACACTGAAGCTTTCTTT; CDR3 protein: CATSRVGGQGNTEAFF
D gene: TRBD1; J gene: TRBJ2-7; clone size: -; V gene: TRBV5-4; CDR3 length: 14; CDR3 DNA: TGTGCCAGCAGCGACCGGGACAGGGGGCGCGAGCAGTACTTC; CDR3 protein: CASSDRDRGREQYF
D gene: -; J gene: TRBJ2-5; clone size: -; V gene: TRBV27; CDR3 length: 14; CDR3 DNA: TGTGCCAGCATCCCTTTTGAGGGAGCCGAGACCCAGTACTTC; CDR3 protein: CASIPFEGAETQYF
D gene: -; J gene: TRBJ2-5; clone size: once; V gene: TRBV18; CDR3 length: 15; CDR3 DNA: TGTGCCAGCTCCCTCCTTTCCGGGAACCAAGAGACCCAGTACTTC; CDR3 protein: CASSLLSGNQETQYF
D gene: TRBD2; J gene: TRBJ2-5; clone size: -; V gene: TRBV4-1; CDR3 length: 19; CDR3 DNA: TGCGCCAGCAGCCATCCGGGACTAGCGGGGGGAACAGATCAAGAGACCCAGTACTTC; CDR3 protein: CASSHPGLAGGTDQETQYF
D gene: -; J gene: TRBJ1-2; clone size: once; V gene: TRBV27; CDR3 length: 14; CDR3 DNA: TGTGCCAGCAGTGTGGTGGGCAGCTTCTATGGCTACACCTTC; CDR3 protein: CASSVVGSFYGYTF
D gene: TRBD1; J gene: TRBJ2-6; clone size: -; V gene: TRBV23-1; CDR3 length: 18; CDR3 DNA: TGCGCCAGCAGTCAATTCAGGGGGTCGCTCTCTGGGGCCAACGTCCTGACTTTC; CDR3 protein: CASSQFRGSLSGANVLTF
D gene: TRBD2; J gene: TRBJ2-1; clone size: few; V gene: TRBV29-1; CDR3 length: 15; CDR3 DNA: TGCAGCGTTGAAGCGGTAAGCGGGGGGCTCAATGAGCAGTTCTTC; CDR3 protein: CSVEAVSGGLNEQFF
D gene: -; J gene: TRBJ1-5; clone size: -; V gene: TRBV2; CDR3 length: 15; CDR3 DNA: TGTGCCAGCAGTGAAGCGGGGATGAGAAATCAGCCCCAGCATTTT; CDR3 protein: CASSEAGMRNQPQHF
D gene: -; J gene: TRBJ1-2; clone size: -; V gene: TRBV6-5; CDR3 length: 15; CDR3 DNA: TGTGCCAGCAGTTACTCGGCCCAGGGGAACTATGGCTACACCTTC; CDR3 protein: CASSYSAQGNYGYTF
D gene: TRBD2; J gene: TRBJ2-2; clone size: -; V gene: TRBV29-1; CDR3 length: 16; CDR3 DNA: TGCAGCGTTGACAGACTAGCGGGGGGGCACACCGGGGAGCTGTTTTTT; CDR3 protein: CSVDRLAGGHTGELFF
D gene: -; J gene: TRBJ1-2; clone size: -; V gene: TRBV6-6; CDR3 length: 12; CDR3 DNA: TGTGCCACCTCCTCACAGGGCTTTGGCTACACCTTC; CDR3 protein: CATSSQGFGYTF
D gene: TRBD1; J gene: TRBJ1-5; clone size: -; V gene: TRBV19; CDR3 length: 14; CDR3 DNA: TGTGCCAGTGCCGGGACAGGGGGTGGTCAGCCCCAGCATTTT; CDR3 protein: CASAGTGGGQPQHF
D gene: -; J gene: TRBJ1-1; clone size: -; V gene: TRBV4-1; CDR3 length: 14; CDR3 DNA: TGCGCCAGCAGCTCCCCGACATCTCGAACTGAAGCTTTCTTT; CDR3 protein: CASSSPTSRTEAFF
D gene: -; J gene: TRBJ2-2; clone size: once; V gene: TRBV4-3; CDR3 length: 20; CDR3 DNA: TGCGCCAGCAGCCCCTCCCCCCCGGTTTCTTCGACCCTCCACACCGGGGAGCTGTTTTTT; CDR3 protein: CASSPSPPVSSTLHTGELFF
D gene: TRBD1; J gene: TRBJ1-6; clone size: -; V gene: TRBV14; CDR3 length: 15; CDR3 DNA: TGTGCCAGCAGCCAAGACAGGGGGCTAAATTCACCCCTCCACTTT; CDR3 protein: CASSQDRGLNSPLHF
D gene: TRBD2; J gene: TRBJ2-7; clone size: -; V gene: TRBV10-3; CDR3 length: 15; CDR3 DNA: TGTGCCATCAGTGGTGGGAATGGGGGGGACTACGAGCAGTACTTC; CDR3 protein: CAISGGNGGDYEQYF
D gene: -; J gene: TRBJ1-5; clone size: -; V gene: TRBV2; CDR3 length: 14; CDR3 DNA: TGTGCCAGCAGTGAGGGTTTGGGGAGTCAGCCCCAGCATTTT; CDR3 protein: CASSEGLGSQPQHF
D gene: -; J gene: TRBJ2-4; clone size: -; V gene: TRBV19; CDR3 length: 12; CDR3 DNA: TGTGCCAGTAGTATTGTTCGGGGGCTGCCCCTCTTC; CDR3 protein: CASSIVRGLPLF
D gene: -; J gene: TRBJ2-5; clone size: -; V gene: TRBV2; CDR3 length: 14; CDR3 DNA: TGTGCCAGCAGTGGACGTGCCGCCAGAGAGACCCAGTACTTC; CDR3 protein: CASSGRAARETQYF
D gene: -; J gene: TRBJ1-4; clone size: few; V gene: TRBV7-2; CDR3 length: 12; CDR3 DNA: TGTGCCAGCAGCATGGGGGAGACGAAACTGTTTTTT; CDR3 protein: CASSMGETKLFF
D gene: -; J gene: TRBJ2-7; clone size: -; V gene: TRBV5-1; CDR3 length: 13; CDR3 DNA: TGCGCCAGCAGCGGAATGGGACACCACGAGCAGTACTTC; CDR3 protein: CASSGMGHHEQYF
D gene: -; J gene: TRBJ2-7; clone size: -; V gene: TRBV29-1; CDR3 length: 12; CDR3 DNA: TGCAGCGTTGCAGAGACAGGCTACGAGCAGTACTTC; CDR3 protein: CSVAETGYEQYF
D gene: TRBD2; J gene: TRBJ2-1; clone size: -; V gene: TRBV5-6; CDR3 length: 17; CDR3 DNA: TGTGCCAGCAGCTTGTTTCTTAGCGGGGGAGGGTACAATGAGCAGTTCTTC; CDR3 protein: CASSLFLSGGGYNEQFF
D gene: TRBD1; J gene: TRBJ2-7; clone size: -; V gene: TRBV27; CDR3 length: 13; CDR3 DNA: TGTGCCAGCAGTTTCGGACAGGGCTACGAGCAGTACTTC; CDR3 protein: CASSFGQGYEQYF
D gene: TRBD1; J gene: TRBJ1-1; clone size: -; V gene: TRBV15; CDR3 length: 20; CDR3 DNA: TGTGCCACCAGCCCCGGGAGAGGGACAGGGATGACCAGAATGAACACTGAAGCTTTCTTT; CDR3 protein: CATSPGRGTGMTRMNTEAFF
D gene: -; J gene: TRBJ1-1; clone size: -; V gene: TRBV29-1; CDR3 length: 13; CDR3 DNA: TGCAGCGTTCAGGGCCTCATGAACACTGAAGCTTTCTTT; CDR3 protein: CSVQGLMNTEAFF
D gene: TRBD1; J gene: TRBJ1-2; clone size: -; V gene: TRBV25-1; CDR3 length: 17; CDR3 DNA: TGTGCCAGCAGTGGATGGGACAGGGGGACACCTAACTATGGCTACACCTTC; CDR3 protein: CASSGWDRGTPNYGYTF
D gene: -; J gene: TRBJ2-7; clone size: -; V gene: TRBV10-2; CDR3 length: 12; CDR3 DNA: TGCGCCAGCAGTGAGGCGGGGTACGAGCAGTACTTC; CDR3 protein: CASSEAGYEQYF
D gene: -; J gene: TRBJ2-5; clone size: -; V gene: TRBV25-1; CDR3 length: 14; CDR3 DNA: TGTGCCAGCAGTTCGTCACTGCTAAAAGAGACCCAGTACTTC; CDR3 protein: CASSSSLLKETQYF
D gene: -; J gene: TRBJ2-3; clone size: -; V gene: TRBV7-9; CDR3 length: 12; CDR3 DNA: TGTGCCAGCAGCTCCTCCACAGATACGCAGTATTTT; CDR3 protein: CASSSSTDTQYF
D gene: -; J gene: TRBJ1-2; clone size: -; V gene: TRBV5-4; CDR3 length: 17; CDR3 DNA: TGTGCCAGCAGCCGATCGGGAGGTATGTTGGATGTCTATGGCTACACCTTC; CDR3 protein: CASSRSGGMLDVYGYTF
D gene: -; J gene: TRBJ1-1; clone size: -; V gene: TRBV5-4; CDR3 length: 14; CDR3 DNA: TGCGCCAGCAGCCAAGTTGGAGTGAACACTGAAGCTTTCTTT; CDR3 protein: CASSQVGVNTEAFF
D gene: -; J gene: TRBJ1-1; clone size: -; V gene: TRBV29-1; CDR3 length: 13; CDR3 DNA: TGCAGCGCCCGAAGAACACAGAACACTGAAGCTTTCTTT; CDR3 protein: CSARRTQNTEAFF
D gene: -; J gene: TRBJ1-2; clone size: -; V gene: TRBV29-1; CDR3 length: 10; CDR3 DNA: TGCAGCGTTGGACAGGCTGGCTACACCTTC; CDR3 protein: CSVGQAGYTF
D gene: TRBD2; J gene: TRBJ2-7; clone size: -; V gene: TRBV4-3; CDR3 length: 15; CDR3 DNA: TGCGCCAGCAGCCAATATAGCGGGGGAATATACGAGCAGTACTTC; CDR3 protein: CASSQYSGGIYEQYF
D gene: -; J gene: TRBJ1-1; clone size: -; V gene: TRBV25-1; CDR3 length: 15; CDR3 DNA: TGTGCCAGCAGGGCCCCGACAGGAGTGAACACTGAAGCTTTCTTT; CDR3 protein: CASRAPTGVNTEAFF
D gene: -; J gene: TRBJ2-2; clone size: -; V gene: TRBV2; CDR3 length: 15; CDR3 DNA: TGTGCCAGCAGTTCCAGACAGAAGAACACCGGGGAGCTGTTTTTT; CDR3 protein: CASSSRQKNTGELFF